Following are 20 T cell receptor beta chains from one sample sequenced in a study of a mutant IDH1 vaccine in newly diagnosed glioma. Their recognized antigens are unknown. The time point is: week 47, end of study. Vaccine doses each comprised 300 ug of mutant IDH1 20-mer peptide, with topical imiquimod. Only in-frame clones appear in the TCRdb table, and some are missing; sequencing was by immunoSEQ multiplex PCR. The sample carries fewer than 35,000 clones, around 81% recorded once. The source material was PBMCs, sampled from a glioma patient whose treatment included an IDH1 peptide vaccine. Every receptor here comes from a man aged 30-40 years with glioma.

This chain links TRBV27 with TRBJ1-1, with 10 bases lining up with TRBD1. V lost 5 bases and J lost 1; bases outside the gene matches: 7. Germline CDR1 reads MNHEY; CDR2 reads SMNVEV (reference sequence). The length of the CDR3 is 16 residues. The CDR3 DNA sequence: TGTGCCAGCAGTCCTAGACAGGGGGCAAGGAACACTGAAGCTTTCTTT. Its translation: CASSPRQGARNTEAFF.

The chain has TRBV14 and TRBJ2-3; D is ambiguous. Germline loops: CDR1 SGHDN, CDR2 FVKESK. This CDR3 comprises 14 residues. V lost 3 bases to trimming and J lost 4 bases, with 11 bases between them. The CDR3 DNA follows: TGTGCCAGCAGCCATTTCAACGAGGCAGATACGCAGTATTTT. This translates into CASSHFNEADTQYF.

V is TRBV29-1 and J is TRBJ1-2; the D gene is possibly TRBD1 (6 bases). Between the trimmed V and J ends, which lost 4 bases and 2 bases, there was a span of 8 bases. Germline V gene data show CDR1 as SQVTM and CDR2 as ANQGSEA. The CDR3 loop spans 12 amino acids. DNA of the CDR3: TGCAGCGTTGTGCAGGGGAACTATGGCTACACCTTC. It is translated as CSVVQGNYGYTF.

The chain employs TRBV10-3 and TRBJ2-7; no clear D gene. This CDR3 region has 13 residues. Germline CDR1 and CDR2: ENHRY and SYGVKD. Deletions cut 11 bases from V and 3 bases from J, with 17 bases between. The CDR3 DNA reads as TGTGCCGTTACGCTGGAAGTGGACTACGAGCAGTACTTC. It yields the protein CAVTLEVDYEQYF.

The V gene is TRBV28, the J gene TRBJ2-5, with 11 nucleotides matching TRBD2. The V and J ends lost 7 bases and 5 bases, in that order; junction bases with no gene match: 6. Germline V CDR1 and CDR2: MDHEN, SYDVKM. The CDR3 extends over 14 amino acids. The CDR3 spells CASNIGLAGETQYF. The CDR3, as DNA: TGTGCCAGCAACATCGGACTAGCGGGTGAGACCCAGTACTTC.

This clone was counted a single time. This chain links TRBV28 with TRBJ1-2, with 7 nucleotides matching TRBD1. There are 12 residues in the CDR3. V gave up 7 bases and J gave up 8 bases; unmatched junction bases: 7. Germline assignment: CDR1 MDHEN and CDR2 SYDVKM. CDR3 sequence reads: CASTQGVKGYTF. As DNA, the CDR3 is TGTGCCAGCACCCAGGGGGTAAAAGGCTACACCTTC.

The chain carries TRBV11-3 and TRBJ2-5; D uncertain. The CDR3 totals 15 residues. Germline V lookup: CDR1 SGHNT, CDR2 YENEEA. With 1 base removed from V and 4 bases from J, the gap between germline ends came to 13 bases. The CDR3 region is CASSLGVEVRETQYF. The CDR3 DNA reads TGTGCCAGCAGCTTAGGAGTGGAAGTTCGAGAGACCCAGTACTTC.

The CDR3 region has the DNA TGTGCCAGCTCCCCTGGGAAGAGGGGGGGCCGGGAGGAGACCCAGTACTTC. It is translated as CASSPGKRGGREETQYF. This rearrangement joins TRBV27 to TRBJ2-5; the D gene is possibly TRBD2 (7 bases). Trimming left V 8 bases short and J 5 bases short, with 27 bases between. The germline CDR1 and CDR2 sequences are MNHEY and SMNVEV (reference sequence). The CDR3 covers 17 residues.

The rearrangement joins TRBV2 to TRBJ2-7; TRBD2 matches 7 bases. The CDR3 is made up of 14 amino acids. V lost 7 bases and J lost 2; bases outside the gene matches: 8. CDR1 is SNHLY and CDR2 is FYNNEI in the germline V gene. The CDR3 protein is CASTGVAGTYEQYF. The CDR3 bases are TGTGCCAGCACCGGGGTAGCGGGCACCTACGAGCAGTACTTC.

This sequence joins TRBV7-8 and TRBJ1-4; D uncertain. The CDR3 has 15 residues. Germline CDR1 is SGHVS and CDR2 is FQNEAQ. V lost 5 bases to trimming and J lost 5 bases, with 15 bases between them. As DNA, the CDR3 is TGTGCCAGCAGCCACCCCGGCGGGGTGAATGAAAAACTGTTTTTT. This codes for CASSHPGGVNEKLFF.

The V and J genes are TRBV6-5 and TRBJ2-1, with TRBD2 matching 11 bases. The CDR3 runs to 15 residues. Germline-derived CDR1 and CDR2 are MNHEY and SVGAGI. V was pared by 6 bases and J by 6 bases, with 7 bases of the junction left unmatched. CDR3 in DNA: TGTGCCAGCAGGGAACTAGCGGGGGTCTTCAATGAGCAGTTCTTC. Protein: CASRELAGVFNEQFF.

The chain employs TRBV30 and TRBJ2-5; the D gene is possibly TRBD2 (5 bases). Germline lookup yields CDR1 GTSNPN and CDR2 SVGIG (reference sequence). The V end lost 2 bases, the J end lost 1 base, and 8 bases lay between the germline ends. The CDR3 length is 13 residues. The CDR3 loop reads CAWSLGVQETQYF. CDR3 in DNA: TGTGCCTGGAGTCTCGGGGTCCAAGAGACCCAGTACTTC.

The genes are TRBV6-4 and TRBJ2-5; TRBD1 agrees at 8 bases. The J call is in doubt because the DNA end fits TRBJ2-7 better. The CDR3 sequence is 16 residues long. CDR1 MRHNA and CDR2 SNTAGT come from the germline V gene. Written as DNA, the CDR3 is TGTGCCAGCAGTGGCACGGAAGGACAGGGTCACTACGAGCAGTACTTC. Translated: CASSGTEGQGHYEQYF.

CDR3 amino acids: CASSLAGGKGSPLHF. The CDR3 coding sequence is TGTGCCAGCAGCTTAGCGGGGGGGAAGGGTTCACCCCTCCACTTT. The chain is built from TRBV7-9 and TRBJ1-6; a weak D match, TRBD1 (5 bases). Germline V lookup: CDR1 SEHNR, CDR2 FQNEAQ (reference sequence). The length of the CDR3 is 15 residues. V was cut by 0 bases and J by 9 bases, with 12 bases left in between.

This rearrangement joins TRBV4-3 to TRBJ2-1; 7 positions match TRBD1. Germline CDR1 reads LGHNA; CDR2 reads YSLEER. Trimming took 4 bases from V and 1 from J; bases not matched to a gene: 7. The CDR3 is 16 residues long. The CDR3 nucleotides are TGCGCCAGCAGCCTTTCGGACAGGCCGTCCTACAATGAGCAGTTCTTC. Protein product: CASSLSDRPSYNEQFF.

The gene calls are TRBV30 and TRBJ2-2; no firm D call. The V end lost 2 bases, the J end lost 5 bases, and 15 bases lay between the germline ends. Germline CDR1 is GTSNPN and CDR2 is SVGIG (reference sequence). The CDR3 covers 15 residues. The CDR3: CAWSQGFVGTGELFF. DNA of the CDR3: TGTGCCTGGAGTCAAGGGTTTGTTGGAACCGGGGAGCTGTTTTTT.

The chain carries TRBV5-1 and TRBJ1-2; D gene ambiguous. The V end was cut by 3 bases, the J end by 2 bases, with 8 bases between. The CDR3 is 13 amino acids. CDR1 is SGHRS, CDR2 YFSETQ, per germline. The CDR3 sequence is CASSWTENYGYTF. The CDR3 nucleotides read TGCGCCAGCAGCTGGACCGAAAACTATGGCTACACCTTC.

CDR3 in amino acids: CASSVYEQYF. CDR3 bases: TGTGCCAGCAGTGTGTACGAGCAGTACTTC. The J gene is TRBJ2-7, the V gene TRBV2; D gene uncertain. V was cut by 4 bases and J by 4 bases, with 2 bases left in between. The germline gives CDR1 SNHLY, CDR2 FYNNEI. CDR3 length equals 10 residues. Together with reference TRBV2 and TRBJ2-7, the CDR3 gives the full variable domain: EPEVTQTPSHQVTQMGQEVILRCVPISNHLYFYWYRQILGQKVEFLVSFYNNEISEKSEIFDDQFSVERPDGSNFTLKIRSTKLEDSAMYFCASSVYEQYFGPGTRLTVT.

This clone was counted only a few times. The chain uses TRBV5-4 and TRBJ2-3; 7 nucleotides align to TRBD2. The J segment lost 1 base and the V segment lost 4 bases, leaving 6 bases of the junction unmatched. The CDR3 sequence is 15 residues long. CDR1 and CDR2 (germline): SGHNT, YYREEE (reference sequence). The CDR3 DNA follows: TGTGCCAGCAGCGCCCCAGGACTAGGCACAGATACGCAGTATTTT. Amino acids: CASSAPGLGTDTQYF.

V is TRBV7-9 and J is TRBJ2-7, with D possibly matching TRBD2 (6 bases). Trimming stripped 1 base from V and 3 bases from J, with 7 bases between. The CDR3 is made up of 13 amino acids. The germline CDR1 and CDR2 sequences are SEHNR and FQNEAQ (reference sequence). The CDR3 loop is CASSLGGIYEQYF. CDR3 DNA sequence: TGTGCCAGCAGCTTAGGCGGGATCTACGAGCAGTACTTC.